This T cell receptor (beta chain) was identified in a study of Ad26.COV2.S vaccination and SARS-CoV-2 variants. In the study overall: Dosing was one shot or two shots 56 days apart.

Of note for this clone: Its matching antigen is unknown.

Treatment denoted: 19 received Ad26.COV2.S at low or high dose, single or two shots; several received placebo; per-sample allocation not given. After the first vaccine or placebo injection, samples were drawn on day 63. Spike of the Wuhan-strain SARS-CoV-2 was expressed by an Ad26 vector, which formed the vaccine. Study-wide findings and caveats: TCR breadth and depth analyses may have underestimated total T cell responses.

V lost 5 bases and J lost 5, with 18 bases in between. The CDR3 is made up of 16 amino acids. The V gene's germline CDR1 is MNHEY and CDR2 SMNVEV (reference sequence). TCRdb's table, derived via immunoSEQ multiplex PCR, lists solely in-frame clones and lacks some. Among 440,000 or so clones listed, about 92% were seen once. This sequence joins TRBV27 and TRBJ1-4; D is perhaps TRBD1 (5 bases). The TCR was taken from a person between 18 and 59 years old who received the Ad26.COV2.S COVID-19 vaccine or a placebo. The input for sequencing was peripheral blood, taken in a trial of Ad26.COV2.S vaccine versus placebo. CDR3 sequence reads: CASSAAGQFENEKLFF. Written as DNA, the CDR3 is TGTGCCAGCAGTGCGGCAGGGCAGTTTGAAAATGAAAAACTGTTTTTT.